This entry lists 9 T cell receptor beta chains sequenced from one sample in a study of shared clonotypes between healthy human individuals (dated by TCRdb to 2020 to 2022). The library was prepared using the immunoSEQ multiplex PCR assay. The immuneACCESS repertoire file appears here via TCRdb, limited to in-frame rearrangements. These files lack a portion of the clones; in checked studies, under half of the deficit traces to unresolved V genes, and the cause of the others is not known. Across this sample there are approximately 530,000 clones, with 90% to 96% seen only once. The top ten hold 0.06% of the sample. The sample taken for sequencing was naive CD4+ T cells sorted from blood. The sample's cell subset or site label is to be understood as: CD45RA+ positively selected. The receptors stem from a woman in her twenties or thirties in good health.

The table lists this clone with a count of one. CDR3 loop: CASTGGRGNNEQFF. The CDR3 bases are TGTGCCAGCACCGGCGGGAGGGGCAACAATGAGCAGTTCTTC. J is TRBJ2-1 and V is TRBV9; 9 nucleotides match TRBD2. From germline, CDR1 is SGDLS and CDR2 YYNGEE. CDR3 length: 14 residues. With V trimmed by 6 bases and J by 5 bases, 6 bases remained unmatched.

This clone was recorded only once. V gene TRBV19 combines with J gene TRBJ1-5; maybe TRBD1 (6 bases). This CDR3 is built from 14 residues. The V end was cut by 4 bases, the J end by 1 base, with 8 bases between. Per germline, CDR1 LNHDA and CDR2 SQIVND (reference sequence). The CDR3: CASSRGGSNQPQHF. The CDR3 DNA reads TGTGCCAGTAGTAGAGGGGGGAGCAATCAGCCCCAGCATTTT.

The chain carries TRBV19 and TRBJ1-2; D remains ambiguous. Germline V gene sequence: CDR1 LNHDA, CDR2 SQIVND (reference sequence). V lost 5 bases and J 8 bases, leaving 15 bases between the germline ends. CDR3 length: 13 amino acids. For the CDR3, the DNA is TGTGCCAGTAGTGCCCTGCAGTGGGAAGGCTACACCTTC. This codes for CASSALQWEGYTF.

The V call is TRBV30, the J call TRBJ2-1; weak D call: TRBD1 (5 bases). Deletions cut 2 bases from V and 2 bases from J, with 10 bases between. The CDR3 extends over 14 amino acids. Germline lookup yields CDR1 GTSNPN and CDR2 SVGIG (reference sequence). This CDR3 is CAWSNQGAYNEQFF. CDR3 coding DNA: TGTGCCTGGAGTAACCAAGGGGCCTACAATGAGCAGTTCTTC.

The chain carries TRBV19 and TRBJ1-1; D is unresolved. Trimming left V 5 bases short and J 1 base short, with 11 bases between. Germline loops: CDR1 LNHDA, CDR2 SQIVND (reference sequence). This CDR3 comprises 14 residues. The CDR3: CASSPVAGNTEAFF. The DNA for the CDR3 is TGTGCCAGTAGTCCCGTCGCGGGGAACACTGAAGCTTTCTTT.

Written as DNA, the CDR3 is TGTGCCAGCAGCTTAGGGGCAGGGCGGGAGACCCAGTACTTC. This encodes CASSLGAGRETQYF. V is TRBV7-7 and J is TRBJ2-5; D is possibly TRBD1 (5 bases). Trimming stripped 1 base from V and 5 bases from J, with 11 bases between. This CDR3 region has 14 residues. Germline-derived CDR1 and CDR2 are SSHAT and FNYEAQ (reference sequence).

Written as DNA, the CDR3 is TGCAGCGTTCAGGGGGACACCTACGAGCAGTACTTC. Residues: CSVQGDTYEQYF. The V gene is TRBV29-1, the J gene TRBJ2-7; 7 positions agree with TRBD1. The CDR3 has 12 amino acids. From germline, CDR1 is SQVTM and CDR2 ANQGSEA. V dropped 5 bases and J dropped 2; count of bases not matched to a gene: 3.

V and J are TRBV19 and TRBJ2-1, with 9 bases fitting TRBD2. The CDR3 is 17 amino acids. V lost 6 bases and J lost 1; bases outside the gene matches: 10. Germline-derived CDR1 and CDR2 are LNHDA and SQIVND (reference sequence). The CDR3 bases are TGTGCCAGTAGAAACACCGGGACTAGCCCTTCCTACAATGAGCAGTTCTTC. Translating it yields CASRNTGTSPSYNEQFF.

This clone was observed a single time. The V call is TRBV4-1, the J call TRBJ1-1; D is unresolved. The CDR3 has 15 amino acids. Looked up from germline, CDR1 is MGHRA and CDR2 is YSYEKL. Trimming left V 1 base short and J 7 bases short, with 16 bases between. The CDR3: CASSQGRTPLGEAFF. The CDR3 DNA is TGCGCCAGCAGCCAAGGAAGGACGCCGCTAGGTGAAGCTTTCTTT.